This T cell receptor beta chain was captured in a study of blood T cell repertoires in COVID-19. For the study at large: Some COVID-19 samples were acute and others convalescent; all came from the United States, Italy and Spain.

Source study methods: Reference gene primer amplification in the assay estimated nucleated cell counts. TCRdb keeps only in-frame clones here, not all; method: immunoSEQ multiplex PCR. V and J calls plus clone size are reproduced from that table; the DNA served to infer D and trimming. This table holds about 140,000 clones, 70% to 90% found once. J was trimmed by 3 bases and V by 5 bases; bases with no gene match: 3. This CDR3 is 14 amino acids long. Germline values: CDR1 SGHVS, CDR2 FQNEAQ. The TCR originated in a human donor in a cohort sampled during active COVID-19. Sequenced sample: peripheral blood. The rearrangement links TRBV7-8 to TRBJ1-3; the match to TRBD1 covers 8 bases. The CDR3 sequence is CASSPDRDGNTIYF. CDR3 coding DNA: TGTGCCAGCAGCCCGGACAGGGATGGAAACACCATATATTTT.